This T cell receptor (beta chain) was sequenced in a study of blood T cell repertoires in COVID-19. CDR1 is MNHEY, CDR2 SVGAGI, per germline. V shed 7 bases, J shed 7 bases, and the junction held 5 bases outside the gene matches. The CDR3 length is 13 residues. Here immunoSEQ multiplex PCR was the method, and the copy in TCRdb shows in-frame clones only, minus some. Here the sample spans roughly 100,000 clones, more than 80% being singletons. The origin of this receptor is a man aged 80 or over with COVID-19, enrolled during active disease. The chain employs TRBV6-5 and TRBJ1-2, with 11 bases fitting TRBD1. The specimen was peripheral blood. As DNA, the CDR3 is TGTGCCAGCACCTGGACAGGGGGCGGTGGCTACACCTTC. Its translation is CASTWTGGGGYTF.